This TCR beta chain was recorded in a study of a mutant IDH1 vaccine in newly diagnosed glioma. The repertoire was sequenced with immunoSEQ multiplex PCR; TCRdb's copy has only in-frame clones and lacks some. Of around 40,000 clones in the sample, approximately 79% are singletons; the top ten hold around 20%. This clone was counted a few times. Its antigen remains unidentified. Time point meaning: week 47, end of study. Each vaccine dose was 300 ug of mutant IDH1 20-mer peptide, with topical imiquimod. The germline gives CDR1 SGHTA, CDR2 FQGNSA. Trimming pared 0 bases from V and 8 bases from J, leaving 4 bases between. This CDR3 is built from 12 residues.

Sequencing was performed on PBMCs, taken from a glioma patient whose treatment included an IDH1 peptide vaccine. The receptor was isolated from a man aged 18 to 30 with glioma. Some clones in this sample may be carry-over from other donors' samples. The chain uses TRBV7-2 and TRBJ2-2; D unclear. CDR3 DNA sequence: TGTGCCAGCAGCTTAGCGCGAGGGGAGCTGTTTTTT. Amino acids: CASSLARGELFF. The full variable domain, its missing parts supplied by reference TRBV7-2 and TRBJ2-2, is GAGVSQSPSNKVTEKGKDVELRCDPISGHTALYWYRQSLGQGLEFLIYFQGNSAPDKSGLPSDRFSAERTGGSVSTLTIQRTQQEDSAVYLCASSLARGELFFGEGSRLTVL.